The 22 T cell receptor beta chains given below trace back to one sample, sequenced in a study of graft-versus-host responses after intestinal transplantation (dated by TCRdb to the early 2020s). The time point label corresponds to: cells obtained before transplantation from donor or recipient. In the mixed lymphocyte reactions, roughly 200,000 CFSE-labeled pre-transplant responders were plated with roughly 200,000 irradiated violet-dye-labeled stimulators and cultured for 6 days. The receptor library was made with the immunoSEQ multiplex PCR assay. TCRdb retrieved this table from immuneACCESS and kept in-frame rearrangements only. Not all clones are present; in checked studies, unresolved V genes account for under half, and no reason is known for the remainder. For this sample there are 20,000 to 25,000 clones; 40% to 45% appear just once. The top ten clones comprise 1.5% to 2% of the sample. The sample in question was alloreactive CD8+ T cells from a mixed lymphocyte reaction culture, obtained before intestinal transplant. The cell subset or site label here, explained by the study, means: CFSE-low proliferating T cells sorted from roughly six-day pre-transplant mixed lymphocyte reaction (GvH or HvG direction). Every receptor here comes from a human patient who received an intestinal transplant.

This clone was counted between two and nine times. The rearrangement joins TRBV5-1 to TRBJ1-3; D is perhaps TRBD1 (6 bases). Germline V gene lookup returns CDR1 SGHRS and CDR2 YFSETQ. The CDR3 sequence is 15 residues long. The V gene lost 4 bases and the J gene lost 0 bases, with 11 bases spanning the gap. The CDR3 loop reads CASSPRDNSGNTIYF. The CDR3 nucleotides read TGCGCCAGCAGCCCACGGGACAACTCTGGAAACACCATATATTTT.

The gene calls are TRBV28 and TRBJ2-7; TRBD1 aligns across 11 bases. The CDR3 covers 15 residues. Trimming removed 5 bases from V and 3 bases from J; junction bases left unmatched: 6. The germline V gene encodes CDR1 MDHEN and CDR2 SYDVKM. The CDR3 DNA reads TGTGCCAGCAGTCTACAGGGGACAGGGGGCTACGAGCAGTACTTC. Residues: CASSLQGTGGYEQYF.

The chain couples TRBV7-6 to TRBJ2-3, with D possibly matching TRBD1 (5 bases). CDR1 SGHVS and CDR2 FNYEAQ come from the germline V gene. The CDR3 runs 15 residues. V gave up 2 bases and J gave up 4 bases, with 13 bases separating them. The CDR3 DNA follows: TGTGCCAGCAGCTTACTCCAGGGAACCTCAGATACGCAGTATTTT. Translation: CASSLLQGTSDTQYF.

The rearrangement links TRBV29-1 to TRBJ2-5; 13 positions match TRBD2. CDR1 is SQVTM, CDR2 ANQGSEA, per germline. The CDR3 has 15 residues. V shed 4 bases, J shed 5 bases, and the junction held 7 bases outside the gene matches. The chain's CDR3 is CSVGGTSGARETQYF. CDR3 DNA sequence: TGCAGCGTTGGGGGGACTAGCGGGGCTCGCGAGACCCAGTACTTC.

V and J are TRBV27 and TRBJ1-2; D uncertain. There are 13 residues in the CDR3. The germline gives CDR1 MNHEY, CDR2 SMNVEV (reference sequence). Deletions cut 2 bases from V and 2 bases from J, with 6 bases between. The CDR3 is CASSLTGNYGYTF. CDR3 DNA sequence: TGTGCCAGCAGTTTAACGGGAAACTATGGCTACACCTTC.

V and J are TRBV18 and TRBJ1-4; D possibly corresponds to TRBD1 (5 bases). Germline-derived CDR1 and CDR2 are KGHSH and LQKENI. The V and J ends lost 2 bases and 3 bases respectively, with 10 bases between them. This CDR3 is built from 15 residues. In DNA, the CDR3 is TGTGCCAGCTCACCAAGCAGGGCTCCTAATGAAAAACTGTTTTTT. Amino acids: CASSPSRAPNEKLFF.

This clone came up once. The J gene is TRBJ1-2, the V gene TRBV5-1; 10 bases fit TRBD1. The CDR3 runs 15 residues. V shed 3 bases, J shed 5 bases, and the junction held 7 bases outside the gene matches. Germline V gene sequence: CDR1 SGHRS, CDR2 YFSETQ. DNA of the CDR3: TGCGCCAGCAGCTATCCCGGGACAGGGGCTTATGGCTACACCTTC. Protein product: CASSYPGTGAYGYTF.

In this sample, this clone turned up a few times. In DNA form, the CDR3 reads TGTGCCATCAGGGCGGACAGCGCCTTGGGCGGCTACACCTTC. Its translation: CAIRADSALGGYTF. V gene TRBV10-3 combines with J gene TRBJ1-2, with D possibly being TRBD1 (6 bases). The CDR3 spans 14 residues. V was shortened by 6 bases and J by 8 bases, with 19 bases between the two germline ends. Germline V lookup: CDR1 ENHRY, CDR2 SYGVKD.

This clone was seen only a few times. The genes are TRBV5-1 and TRBJ2-5, with D possibly matching TRBD2 (6 bases). The V gene lost 4 bases and the J gene lost 5 bases, with 18 bases spanning the gap. The CDR3 is made up of 15 amino acids. Germline loops: CDR1 SGHRS, CDR2 YFSETQ. The CDR3 sequence is CASSEWGGAGETQYF. CDR3 in DNA: TGCGCCAGCAGCGAGTGGGGCGGGGCCGGGGAGACCCAGTACTTC. The whole variable domain, filled in from reference TRBV5-1 and TRBJ2-5, reads KAGVTQTPRYLIKTRGQQVTLSCSPISGHRSVSWYQQTPGQGLQFLFEYFSETQRNKGNFPGRFSGRQFSNSRSEMNVSTLELGDSALYLCASSEWGGAGETQYFGPGTRLLVL.

This chain connects TRBV12-5 to TRBJ2-5; possibly TRBD1 or TRBD2 for D (6 bases each). In germline, CDR1 is LGHNT, CDR2 FRNRAP. The germline V and J ends were trimmed by 2 bases and 3 bases, with 13 bases remaining between them. This CDR3 is built from 15 residues. CDR3 residues: CASGLWGAGEETQYF. The CDR3 nucleotides read TGTGCTAGTGGTTTGTGGGGGGCGGGCGAAGAGACCCAGTACTTC.

This chain joins TRBV10-2 and TRBJ2-1; the D gene is possibly TRBD2 (5 bases). The CDR3 totals 15 residues. Trimming stripped 7 bases from V and 7 bases from J, with 20 bases between. Germline V lookup: CDR1 WSHSY, CDR2 SAAADI. CDR3 region: CASTPEAPPRNEQFF. The CDR3 nucleotides are TGCGCCAGCACCCCGGAGGCCCCCCCTAGGAATGAGCAGTTCTTC.

The chain is built from TRBV27 and TRBJ2-7; 7 bases agree with TRBD2. This CDR3 comprises 14 residues. Germline-derived CDR1 and CDR2 are MNHEY and SMNVEV (reference sequence). After removal of 4 bases from V and 0 bases from J, the junction contained 3 bases not matched to a gene. The CDR3 spells CASSSSGSSYEQYF. The CDR3 DNA follows: TGTGCCAGCAGTTCTAGCGGAAGCTCCTACGAGCAGTACTTC.

V usage is TRBV29-1 and J usage is TRBJ2-1; 9 bases fit TRBD2. Germline values: CDR1 SQVTM, CDR2 ANQGSEA. The CDR3 consists of 11 residues. Trimming cost V 4 bases and J 12 bases; bases outside gene matches: 4. The CDR3 DNA reads as TGCAGCGTTGGGGGACTAGCAGGGCAGTTCTTC. Protein sequence: CSVGGLAGQFF.

The chain couples TRBV29-1 to TRBJ2-1; TRBD2 aligns across 9 bases. Losses at the gene ends were 6 bases for V and 0 bases for J; bases not matched to a gene: 3. Germline lookup yields CDR1 SQVTM and CDR2 ANQGSEA. The CDR3 sequence is 14 residues long. The CDR3 DNA is TGCAGCGTAAGACTAGCGGCCTCCTACAATGAGCAGTTCTTC. Protein sequence: CSVRLAASYNEQFF.

The chain has TRBV28 and TRBJ2-1; either TRBD1 or TRBD2 may fit D (5 bases each). Trimming left V 2 bases short and J 6 bases short, with 17 bases between. Per germline, CDR1 MDHEN and CDR2 SYDVKM. This CDR3 region has 16 residues. CDR3: CASSLIVGTWANEQFF. CDR3 bases: TGTGCCAGCAGTTTAATAGTTGGGACCTGGGCCAATGAGCAGTTCTTC.

The J gene is TRBJ2-1, the V gene TRBV11-2, with D possibly matching TRBD2 (5 bases). The germline V gene has CDR1 SGHAT and CDR2 FQNNGV. This CDR3 has 15 residues. V lost 1 base and J 8 bases, leaving 15 bases between the germline ends. CDR3 sequence (DNA): TGTGCCAGCAGCTTAGCGGGAAGCCTCGGCGATGAGCAGTTCTTC. This codes for CASSLAGSLGDEQFF.

The CDR3 DNA is TGTGCCAGCAGCACCGGGGAGACCCAGTACTTC. Protein sequence: CASSTGETQYF. V gene TRBV7-9 combines with J gene TRBJ2-5; D unclear. The length of the CDR3 is 11 residues. CDR1 is SEHNR, CDR2 FQNEAQ, per germline (reference sequence). Trimming removed 5 bases at V and 5 bases at J, with 6 bases between.

The genes are TRBV6-5 and TRBJ2-7, with 12 bases lining up with TRBD2. Looked up from germline, CDR1 is MNHEY and CDR2 is SVGAGI. V shed 5 bases, J shed 6 bases, and the junction held 5 bases outside the gene matches. There are 14 residues in the CDR3. The CDR3 loop is CASSRLAGDIEQYF. The CDR3 bases are TGTGCCAGCAGTAGACTAGCGGGAGATATCGAGCAGTACTTC.

In its sample, this clone was seen a few times. This chain joins TRBV11-2 and TRBJ2-1; D is ambiguous. CDR3 length: 16 amino acids. Germline CDR1 reads SGHAT; CDR2 reads FQNNGV. Trimming removed 2 bases from V and 0 bases from J, with 11 bases in between. The chain's CDR3 is CASSLLAGSSYNEQFF. The DNA of the CDR3 is TGTGCCAGCAGCTTATTGGCCGGAAGCTCCTACAATGAGCAGTTCTTC.

The count of this clone is one. The chain carries TRBV6-5 and TRBJ2-5; TRBD2 matches at 9 bases. There are 15 residues in the CDR3. From germline, CDR1 is MNHEY and CDR2 SVGAGI. The junction had 14 bases not matched to a gene; V was cut back by 2 bases and J by 13 bases. The CDR3 nucleotides read TGTGCCAGCAGTTACCTTAGCGGGGGCGCGGGCCCCCCGTACTTC. This sequence encodes CASSYLSGGAGPPYF.

The chain uses TRBV2 and TRBJ2-3; perhaps TRBD1 as D (5 bases). Germline V gene sequence: CDR1 SNHLY, CDR2 FYNNEI. V lost 7 bases and J lost 0, with 11 bases in between. This CDR3 spans 14 amino acids. The CDR3 spells CASNLGASTDTQYF. CDR3 nucleotides: TGTGCCAGCAATTTAGGGGCTAGCACAGATACGCAGTATTTT.

This chain links TRBV19 with TRBJ2-7; D is possibly TRBD1 or TRBD2 (5 bases each). The V end was cut by 2 bases, the J end by 3 bases, with 8 bases between. The CDR3 consists of 13 residues. The V gene's germline CDR1 is LNHDA and CDR2 SQIVND (reference sequence). CDR3 residues: CASSIRGDYEQYF. The CDR3 nucleotides read TGTGCCAGTAGTATACGAGGGGACTACGAGCAGTACTTC.